This entry features one TCR beta chain sequence. Germline V CDR1 and CDR2: SGHRS, YFSETQ. This CDR3 is 14 amino acids long. The V gene end was trimmed by 4 bases and the J gene end by 5 bases; junction bases not matched to a gene: 8. The record originates from a study of shared clonotypes between healthy human individuals. Generated by immunoSEQ multiplex PCR, the TCRdb table keeps only in-frame clones and is missing some. This sample has 2 million to 2.5 million clones, with around 92% found just once. The V and J genes are TRBV5-1 and TRBJ2-5, with TRBD1 matching over 7 bases. The sample taken for sequencing was naive CD4+ T cells from PBMCs. Subset given: CD45RA+ positively selected. The origin of this receptor is a man younger than 35 in good health. Some clones in this sample may be carry-over from other donors' samples. CDR3 sequence reads: CASSNEGTEETQYF. The CDR3 bases are TGCGCCAGCAGCAATGAGGGGACAGAGGAGACCCAGTACTTC.